This T cell receptor (beta chain) was sequenced in a study of blood T cell repertoires in COVID-19. Turning to the study itself: Acute and convalescent COVID-19 samples came from the United States, Italy and Spain. Sample material is recorded as cDNA or gDNA derived from T cells, B-cell-depleted T cells, or PBMCs.

In the study's own analysis: Reference gene primer amplification in the assay estimated nucleated cell counts. The assay was immunoSEQ multiplex PCR, and TCRdb's table has in-frame clones only and misses some. V, J and clone size were drawn from that table, and D and trimming were deduced from the DNA. The table has about 140,000 clones, 90% seen once. There are many counts of this clone. Other DNA sequences in this sample translate to the same CDR3. The sequence was obtained from a woman older than 75 with acute or convalescent COVID-19. Material: peripheral blood.

CDR3 sequence (DNA): TGTGCCAGCAGCTTGGAGAGACAGGGGGGTCAGCCCCAGCATTTT. Translating gives CASSLERQGGQPQHF. V gene TRBV5-8 combines with J gene TRBJ1-5; 9 bases line up with TRBD1. Losses at the gene ends were 0 bases for V and 6 bases for J; bases not matched to a gene: 4. Germline V gives CDR1 SGHTS, CDR2 YDEGEE. This CDR3 spans 15 amino acids.